This T cell receptor beta chain was sequenced during a study of blood T cell repertoires in COVID-19. Overall study: Sites across the United States, Italy and Spain contributed samples from acute and convalescent COVID-19. Sources were T cells, B-cell-depleted T cells, or PBMCs; the material itself was cDNA or gDNA.

Under the authors' procedure: Amplifying reference gene primers gave estimates of nucleated cell counts. Repertoires were generated with immunoSEQ multiplex PCR, while TCRdb's copy carries only in-frame clones and drops some. That table gives V, J and clone size, and the DNA gave D and trimming. The data show more than 55,000 clones, roughly 79% seen once. This clone was counted a few times. This CDR3 has 12 residues. Germline CDR1 SNHLY, CDR2 FYNNEI. V lost 4 bases to trimming and J lost 4 bases, with 5 bases between them. V is TRBV2 and J is TRBJ2-1; a possible D gene is TRBD1 (5 bases). The receptor comes from a man aged 60 to 75 with acute or convalescent COVID-19. The sequenced material came from peripheral blood. The CDR3 nucleotides are TGTGCCAGCAGTGGACAGTACAATGAGCAGTTCTTC. The encoded protein is CASSGQYNEQFF.